This entry describes one T cell receptor beta chain. This CDR3 has 15 residues. The germline V gene has CDR1 SGHDT and CDR2 YYEEEE. Trimming removed 4 bases from V and 1 base from J, with 14 bases in between. Once RNA had been extracted, it was reverse transcribed into cDNA to act as the sequencing template. Some clones are missing from TCRdb's copy, which holds only in-frame ones; the method was immunoSEQ multiplex PCR. There are about 200,000 clones in the sample; nearly 60% occur only once, and 5.5% lies in the top ten. These data originate in a study of CD8+ T cells in alopecia areata. Treatment meaning: oral pan-JAK inhibitor, 5-10 mg twice daily.

The TCR sequence derives from a human donor with alopecia areata. This sequence joins TRBV5-6 and TRBJ1-1; unclear D gene. This material consisted of CD4+ T cells sorted from blood, taken at week 24, from a patient treated with tofacitinib. CDR3 sequence: CASSTPGEGNTEAFF. Written as DNA, the CDR3 is TGTGCCAGCAGCACCCCCGGGGAGGGGAACACTGAAGCTTTCTTT. The complete variable domain, with remaining parts taken from reference TRBV5-6 and TRBJ1-1, reads DAGVTQSPTHLIKTRGQQVTLRCSPKSGHDTVSWYQQALGQGPQFIFQYYEEEERQRGNFPDRFSGHQFPNYSSELNVNALLLGDSALYLCASSTPGEGNTEAFFGQGTRLTVV.